A selection of T cell receptor beta chains follows, all from one sample in a study of PD-1 blockade in classical Hodgkin lymphoma. Only in-frame clones appear in the TCRdb table, and some are missing; sequencing was by immunoSEQ multiplex PCR. The sample lists tens of thousands of clones, roughly 90% occurring once. Sequencing was done on a sample of peripheral blood mononuclear cells (PBMCs). The receptors here all came from a human donor with classical Hodgkin lymphoma. Each CDR3 is given with its conserved first and last residue. D genes are given only for firm matches. Clone size appears in some rows only: once, few, many, or a class for an expanded clone.

CDR3aa: CASSLGQSYEQYF; CDR3nt: TGTGCCAGCAGTTTGGGACAGTCCTACGAGCAGTACTTC; d_gene: TRBD1; v_gene: TRBV27; j_gene: TRBJ2-7; abundance: -
CDR3aa: CASSQQPRGANYGYTF; CDR3nt: TGTGCCAGCAGCCAACAGCCCCGAGGGGCTAACTATGGCTACACCTTC; d_gene: -; v_gene: TRBV4-2; j_gene: TRBJ1-2; abundance: -
CDR3aa: CASSQVVSLREQFF; CDR3nt: TGCGCCAGCAGCCAGGTTGTGAGTCTAAGGGAGCAGTTCTTC; d_gene: -; v_gene: TRBV4-1; j_gene: TRBJ2-1; abundance: -
CDR3aa: CASSNGYYGYTF; CDR3nt: TGTGCCAGTAGTAACGGGTACTATGGCTACACCTTC; d_gene: -; v_gene: TRBV19; j_gene: TRBJ1-2; abundance: -
CDR3aa: CSVAGRSTDTQYF; CDR3nt: TGCAGCGTTGCCGGGAGGTCCACAGATACGCAGTATTTT; d_gene: TRBD2; v_gene: TRBV29-1; j_gene: TRBJ2-3; abundance: -
CDR3aa: CASKGLAGTYEQYF; CDR3nt: TGTGCCAGCAAGGGACTAGCGGGAACCTACGAGCAGTACTTC; d_gene: TRBD2; v_gene: TRBV27; j_gene: TRBJ2-7; abundance: -
CDR3aa: CAISESGRQTYNEQFF; CDR3nt: TGTGCCATCAGTGAGTCAGGACGACAGACCTACAATGAGCAGTTCTTC; d_gene: -; v_gene: TRBV10-3; j_gene: TRBJ2-1; abundance: -
CDR3aa: CASSLSGTGGNQPQHF; CDR3nt: TGTGCCAGCAGTTTATCCGGGACAGGGGGCAATCAGCCCCAGCATTTT; d_gene: TRBD1; v_gene: TRBV28; j_gene: TRBJ1-5; abundance: -
CDR3aa: CASSPSGGGSNQPQHF; CDR3nt: TGTGCCAGCAGCCCGAGCGGGGGCGGCAGCAATCAGCCCCAGCATTTT; d_gene: -; v_gene: TRBV5-5; j_gene: TRBJ1-5; abundance: -
CDR3aa: CASSLVQGGNTIYF; CDR3nt: TGCGCCAGCAGCTTGGTACAGGGTGGAAACACCATATATTTT; d_gene: -; v_gene: TRBV5-1; j_gene: TRBJ1-3; abundance: -
CDR3aa: CASSSGLAGGNEQFF; CDR3nt: TGTGCCAGCAGCTCCGGACTAGCGGGAGGCAATGAGCAGTTCTTC; d_gene: TRBD2; v_gene: TRBV7-9; j_gene: TRBJ2-1; abundance: -
CDR3aa: CASSPGQGSNQPQHF; CDR3nt: TGTGCCAGCAGCCCAGGACAGGGAAGCAATCAGCCCCAGCATTTT; d_gene: TRBD1; v_gene: TRBV9; j_gene: TRBJ1-5; abundance: -
CDR3aa: CAGRRTEAFF; CDR3nt: TGTGCCGGCAGGAGGACTGAAGCTTTCTTT; d_gene: -; v_gene: TRBV30; j_gene: TRBJ1-1; abundance: -
CDR3aa: CASSEGSGRPYNEQFF; CDR3nt: TGTGCCAGCAGCGAAGGGAGCGGGAGGCCTTACAATGAGCAGTTCTTC; d_gene: TRBD2; v_gene: TRBV7-3; j_gene: TRBJ2-1; abundance: -
CDR3aa: CASSVEVGDNEQFF; CDR3nt: TGTGCCAGCAGCGTAGAAGTCGGGGACAATGAGCAGTTCTTC; d_gene: -; v_gene: TRBV9; j_gene: TRBJ2-1; abundance: -
CDR3aa: CASRDGLAGTYNEQFF; CDR3nt: TGTGCCAGCAGGGACGGACTAGCGGGGACCTACAATGAGCAGTTCTTC; d_gene: TRBD2; v_gene: TRBV11-2; j_gene: TRBJ2-1; abundance: -
CDR3aa: CASSSHHLYEQYF; CDR3nt: TGTGCCAGCAGCTCCCACCATCTCTACGAGCAGTACTTC; d_gene: -; v_gene: TRBV7-2; j_gene: TRBJ2-7; abundance: -
CDR3aa: CASSLTRGHPRRETQYF; CDR3nt: TGTGCCAGCAGCTTAACCCGAGGACACCCCCGACGGGAGACCCAGTACTTC; d_gene: -; v_gene: TRBV7-3; j_gene: TRBJ2-5; abundance: -
CDR3aa: CASSSYTGELFF; CDR3nt: TGTGCCAGCAGCTCTTACACCGGGGAGCTGTTTTTT; d_gene: -; v_gene: TRBV11-3; j_gene: TRBJ2-2; abundance: -
CDR3aa: CASSLGAYYGYTF; CDR3nt: TGTGCCAGCAGCTTAGGGGCCTACTATGGCTACACCTTC; d_gene: -; v_gene: TRBV7-2; j_gene: TRBJ1-2; abundance: few
CDR3aa: CASWGTGTVYGYTF; CDR3nt: TGTGCCAGCTGGGGGACCGGGACGGTCTATGGCTACACCTTC; d_gene: -; v_gene: TRBV6-1; j_gene: TRBJ1-2; abundance: -
CDR3aa: CASTMTSTYEQYF; CDR3nt: TGTGCCAGCACCATGACTAGCACCTACGAGCAGTACTTC; d_gene: TRBD2; v_gene: TRBV2; j_gene: TRBJ2-7; abundance: -
CDR3aa: CASSEDFRGTEAFF; CDR3nt: TGTGCCAGCAGTGAGGACTTTAGAGGCACTGAAGCTTTCTTT; d_gene: -; v_gene: TRBV6-4; j_gene: TRBJ1-1; abundance: once
CDR3aa: CSVERQGVEETQYF; CDR3nt: TGCAGCGTTGAAAGGCAGGGGGTTGAGGAGACCCAGTACTTC; d_gene: TRBD1; v_gene: TRBV29-1; j_gene: TRBJ2-5; abundance: -
CDR3aa: CASSEQGTQETQYF; CDR3nt: TGTGCCAGCAGTGAACAGGGAACACAAGAGACCCAGTACTTC; d_gene: -; v_gene: TRBV2; j_gene: TRBJ2-5; abundance: few
CDR3aa: CASKPNREVDEQFF; CDR3nt: TGTGCCAGCAAACCGAACAGGGAAGTCGATGAGCAGTTCTTC; d_gene: -; v_gene: TRBV28; j_gene: TRBJ2-1; abundance: -
CDR3aa: CASRRRNYEQYF; CDR3nt: TGTGCCAGCAGGCGGAGGAACTACGAGCAGTACTTC; d_gene: -; v_gene: TRBV6-1; j_gene: TRBJ2-7; abundance: few
CDR3aa: CASTSGNRYEQYF; CDR3nt: TGTGCCAGTACTAGCGGGAATCGATACGAGCAGTACTTC; d_gene: TRBD2; v_gene: TRBV10-3; j_gene: TRBJ2-7; abundance: -
CDR3aa: CASTLDRDTEAFF; CDR3nt: TGTGCCAGCACCCTGGACAGGGACACTGAAGCTTTCTTT; d_gene: TRBD1; v_gene: TRBV7-9; j_gene: TRBJ1-1; abundance: -
CDR3aa: CASSIGSTGGSETQYF; CDR3nt: TGTGCCAGTAGTATCGGGTCGACAGGGGGCAGTGAGACCCAGTACTTC; d_gene: TRBD1; v_gene: TRBV19; j_gene: TRBJ2-5; abundance: -
CDR3aa: CASSLMGTGVGELFF; CDR3nt: TGTGCCAGCAGCTTAATGGGGACAGGGGTAGGGGAGCTGTTTTTT; d_gene: TRBD1; v_gene: TRBV7-3; j_gene: TRBJ2-2; abundance: -
CDR3aa: CASSLSTGRYEQYF; CDR3nt: TGTGCCAGCAGCTTATCCACGGGGCGATACGAGCAGTACTTC; d_gene: -; v_gene: TRBV11-2; j_gene: TRBJ2-7; abundance: few
CDR3aa: CASSSTGQRGYTF; CDR3nt: TGTGCCAGCAGTTCGACAGGGCAACGCGGCTACACCTTC; d_gene: TRBD1; v_gene: TRBV6-5; j_gene: TRBJ1-2; abundance: -
CDR3aa: CASRAAGGNTGELFF; CDR3nt: TGTGCCAGCAGGGCGGCAGGGGGCAACACCGGGGAGCTGTTTTTT; d_gene: TRBD1; v_gene: TRBV27; j_gene: TRBJ2-2; abundance: -
CDR3aa: CARGHWGTNTEAFF; CDR3nt: TGTGCTAGGGGACATTGGGGAACGAACACTGAAGCTTTCTTT; d_gene: -; v_gene: TRBV9; j_gene: TRBJ1-1; abundance: -
CDR3aa: CASQTLAEIYNEQFF; CDR3nt: TGTGCCAGCCAAACGTTAGCGGAAATATACAATGAGCAGTTCTTC; d_gene: -; v_gene: TRBV28; j_gene: TRBJ2-1; abundance: -
CDR3aa: CASSEGGAGQPQHF; CDR3nt: TGTGCCAGCAGCGAGGGAGGGGCTGGACAGCCCCAGCATTTT; d_gene: -; v_gene: TRBV9; j_gene: TRBJ1-5; abundance: -
CDR3aa: CASSPPGGNTGELFF; CDR3nt: TGTGCCAGCAGCCCTCCTGGGGGTAACACCGGGGAGCTGTTTTTT; d_gene: -; v_gene: TRBV7-3; j_gene: TRBJ2-2; abundance: -
CDR3aa: CASGLAGATDTQYF; CDR3nt: TGTGCCAGTGGACTAGCGGGAGCTACAGATACGCAGTATTTT; d_gene: TRBD2; v_gene: TRBV2; j_gene: TRBJ2-3; abundance: -
CDR3aa: CASSQAPTNTDTQYF; CDR3nt: TGCGCCAGCAGCCAAGCCCCGACGAACACAGATACGCAGTATTTT; d_gene: -; v_gene: TRBV4-1; j_gene: TRBJ2-3; abundance: -
CDR3aa: CASKASSGNTIYF; CDR3nt: TGTGCCAGCAAGGCCAGCTCTGGAAACACCATATATTTT; d_gene: -; v_gene: TRBV28; j_gene: TRBJ1-3; abundance: -
CDR3aa: CASSTTGDYGYTF; CDR3nt: TGTGCCAGCAGTACGACAGGGGACTATGGCTACACCTTC; d_gene: TRBD1; v_gene: TRBV5-6; j_gene: TRBJ1-2; abundance: once
CDR3aa: CASRAAGSGLLGSGELFF; CDR3nt: TGCGCCAGCAGGGCGGCTGGTAGCGGGTTACTGGGGAGCGGGGAGCTGTTTTTT; d_gene: TRBD2; v_gene: TRBV10-2; j_gene: TRBJ2-2; abundance: -
CDR3aa: CASTSVRSNTGELFF; CDR3nt: TGTGCCAGCACCTCCGTGAGGTCCAACACCGGGGAGCTGTTTTTT; d_gene: -; v_gene: TRBV7-2; j_gene: TRBJ2-2; abundance: -
CDR3aa: CAVSADGNEKLFF; CDR3nt: TGTGCCGTCTCCGCGGACGGGAATGAAAAACTGTTTTTT; d_gene: -; v_gene: TRBV10-3; j_gene: TRBJ1-4; abundance: -
CDR3aa: CASSLAYTGELFF; CDR3nt: TGTGCCAGCAGCTTAGCCTACACCGGGGAGCTGTTTTTT; d_gene: -; v_gene: TRBV7-8; j_gene: TRBJ2-2; abundance: -
CDR3aa: CASSPLDTEAFF; CDR3nt: TGTGCCAGCTCACCCCTGGACACTGAAGCTTTCTTT; d_gene: -; v_gene: TRBV18; j_gene: TRBJ1-1; abundance: -
CDR3aa: CASSQGSNQPQHF; CDR3nt: TGTGCCAGCTCACAGGGGAGCAATCAGCCCCAGCATTTT; d_gene: -; v_gene: TRBV18; j_gene: TRBJ1-5; abundance: -
CDR3aa: CASRRDTDTQYF; CDR3nt: TGTGCCAGCAGAAGGGACACAGATACGCAGTATTTT; d_gene: -; v_gene: TRBV5-4; j_gene: TRBJ2-3; abundance: -
CDR3aa: CASSEAGSLSGNTIYF; CDR3nt: TGTGCCAGCAGTGAAGCGGGCAGCCTCTCTGGAAACACCATATATTTT; d_gene: -; v_gene: TRBV6-1; j_gene: TRBJ1-3; abundance: -
CDR3aa: CASKGTEYGEQFF; CDR3nt: TGCGCCAGCAAGGGGACGGAGTACGGAGAGCAGTTCTTC; d_gene: -; v_gene: TRBV5-1; j_gene: TRBJ2-1; abundance: -
CDR3aa: CATGRERGPYEQYF; CDR3nt: TGTGCCACCGGGAGGGAGCGGGGACCCTACGAGCAGTACTTC; d_gene: TRBD2; v_gene: TRBV28; j_gene: TRBJ2-7; abundance: once